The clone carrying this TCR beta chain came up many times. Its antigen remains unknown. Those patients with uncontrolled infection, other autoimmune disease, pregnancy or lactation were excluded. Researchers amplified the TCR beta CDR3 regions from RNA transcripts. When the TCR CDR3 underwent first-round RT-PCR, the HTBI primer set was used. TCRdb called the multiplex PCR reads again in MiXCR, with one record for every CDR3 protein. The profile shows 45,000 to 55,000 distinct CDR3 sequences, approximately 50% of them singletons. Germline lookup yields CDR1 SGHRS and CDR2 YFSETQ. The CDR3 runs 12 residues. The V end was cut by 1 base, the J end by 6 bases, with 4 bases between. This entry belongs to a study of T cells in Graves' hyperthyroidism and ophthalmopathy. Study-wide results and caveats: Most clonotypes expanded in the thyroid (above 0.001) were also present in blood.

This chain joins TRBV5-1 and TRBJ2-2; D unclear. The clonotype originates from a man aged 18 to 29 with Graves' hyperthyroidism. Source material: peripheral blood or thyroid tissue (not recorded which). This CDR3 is CASSLKPGELFF. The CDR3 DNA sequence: TGCGCCAGCAGCTTGAAGCCCGGGGAGCTGTTTTTT. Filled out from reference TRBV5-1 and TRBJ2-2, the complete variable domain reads KAGVTQTPRYLIKTRGQQVTLSCSPISGHRSVSWYQQTPGQGLQFLFEYFSETQRNKGNFPGRFSGRQFSNSRSEMNVSTLELGDSALYLCASSLKPGELFFGEGSRLTVL.